This TCR beta chain was identified during a study of T cells after yellow fever vaccination. The V end lost 4 bases, the J end lost 6 bases, and 14 bases lay between the germline ends. The CDR3 spans 14 residues. Germline assignment: CDR1 SGDLS and CDR2 YYNGEE. This clonotype was seen at least ten times. As yet, its antigen is unknown. Whole-study results and caveats: From the bulk population, abundant clonotypes could contaminate and appear within FACS-sorted repertoires.

Making TCR cDNA involved 5'RACE template switching, which added UMIs and a universal primer site. Each CDR3 protein is one row after TCRdb ran MiXCR on the 5' RACE reads. The sample carries over 110,000 distinct CDR3 sequences, 7% to 9% recorded once. Sequenced material: CD4+ T cells sorted from PBMCs, taken 5 days after the yellow fever booster vaccination. The source of this sequence is a man between 25 and 39 years old who received the YFV17D yellow fever vaccine. This chain connects TRBV9 to TRBJ2-4; a weak D match, TRBD2 (6 bases). The CDR3 DNA follows: TGTGCCAGCAGCTCTTTCGGGGGAACAAACATTCAGTACTTC. Translation: CASSSFGGTNIQYF. Drawing the rest from reference TRBV9 and TRBJ2-4, the complete variable domain is DSGVTQTPKHLITATGQRVTLRCSPRSGDLSVYWYQQSLDQGLQFLIQYYNGEERAKGNILERFSAQQFPDLHSELNLSSLELGDSALYFCASSSFGGTNIQYFGAGTRLSVL.